The clone carrying this TCR beta chain was seen a few times. The record originates from a study of PD-1 blockade in classical Hodgkin lymphoma. This CDR3 is 12 amino acids long. Trimming removed 0 bases at V and 7 bases at J, with 6 bases between. Per the germline V gene, CDR1 is MGHRA and CDR2 is YSYEKL. Patients all relapsed after autologous stem cell transplantation, and there was variation in brentuximab vedotin exposure. Magnetic negative selection was used to purify CD8+ T cells from thawed PBMCs. The data were produced by immunoSEQ multiplex PCR, yet TCRdb's version contains in-frame clones alone and is incomplete. The table lists about 28,000 clones, approximately 86% of them singletons.

The source of this sequence is a human donor with classical Hodgkin lymphoma. The sample was CD8+ T cells from blood, taken at baseline. The chain carries TRBV4-1 and TRBJ1-2; D remains unclear. CDR3 sequence reads: CASSQDLRGYTF. CDR3 DNA sequence: TGCGCCAGCAGCCAAGATTTGCGTGGCTACACCTTC.